The table lists the clone carrying this TCR beta chain with a few counts. Its matching antigen is unknown. The sample comes from a study of neoadjuvant anti-PD-1 for oral cavity cancer. Findings and caveats of the study: Treg/Th17 ratio rose with pretreatment blood and fell with post-treatment tumor TCRbeta clonality.

Patients had HPV-negative, locally advanced oral cavity squamous cell carcinoma. Analysis of PBMCs was direct, with no culture step. V lost 2 bases to trimming and J lost 2 bases, with 21 bases between them. Germline V gene data show CDR1 as MNHEY and CDR2 as SMNVEV (reference sequence). The CDR3 loop spans 18 amino acids. Profiling relied on immunoSEQ multiplex PCR, and the TCRdb table lists in-frame clones only, not all of them. The table shows around 34,000 clones, with approximately 87% occurring only once. Sequencing was performed on PBMCs, taken before nivolumab (anti-PD-1) treatment. The source is a person between 40 and 85 years old with oral cavity squamous cell carcinoma. The chain uses TRBV27 and TRBJ2-5; D might be TRBD1 (5 bases). For the CDR3, the DNA is TGTGCCAGCAGTTTAGGGTGCGGCAGGGCCGAGAGTCAAGAGACCCAGTACTTC. Encoded protein: CASSLGCGRAESQETQYF.